The 30 T cell receptor beta chains below were found in one sample sequenced in a study of molecular identifiers for immune sequencing clone quantification. Using its own MiXCR run on the PCR reads, TCRdb lists one record per CDR3 protein. The sample lists just over 95,000 distinct CDR3 sequences; 24% were seen once. Sequencing was done on a sample of naive CD8+ T cells from blood, with Jurkat cell RNA spiked in. Subset: FACS-sorted CD8+CD4-CCR7+CD45RA+ naive T cells. These receptors all come from a human donor in good health. Some libraries in this study had Jurkat cell RNA spiked in.

Many counts were recorded for this clonotype. The chain couples TRBV7-9 to TRBJ2-7, with 9 positions matching TRBD2. CDR3 length equals 16 residues. Trimming at V came to 5 bases and at J to 5 bases, leaving 13 bases not matched to a gene. CDR1 is SEHNR and CDR2 is FQNEAQ in the germline V gene (reference sequence). DNA of the CDR3: TGTGCCAGCAGCCCAGGATATGGCGGGAGGGCCAACGAGCAGTACTTC. Translating it yields CASSPGYGGRANEQYF.

The chain uses TRBV6-5 and TRBJ2-1; D tentatively reads TRBD1 or TRBD2 (5 bases each). Looked up from germline, CDR1 is MNHEY and CDR2 is SVGAGI. V was clipped by 5 bases and J by 10 bases, with 18 bases between them. This CDR3 has 14 amino acids. The CDR3 sequence is CASSKGPLQGEQFF. The CDR3 nucleotides are TGTGCCAGCAGTAAGGGACCCCTTCAAGGGGAGCAGTTCTTC.

The genes are TRBV20-1 and TRBJ1-1; D may be TRBD1 (5 bases). The CDR3 has 11 amino acids. The germline V and J ends were trimmed by 1 base and 13 bases, with 13 bases remaining between them. The germline V gene encodes CDR1 DFQATT and CDR2 SNEGSKA (reference sequence). CDR3 sequence (DNA): TGCAGTGCTAGAGTCAGAGGGGCAGGTTTCTTT. As protein: CSARVRGAGFF.

Comments on this clonotype: A read error may explain this, as a much larger clone is one base away. The V call is TRBV6-2 or TRBV6-3, the J call TRBJ2-3, with 10 positions matching TRBD1. Germline values: CDR1 MNHEY, CDR2 SVGEGT. This CDR3 has 14 amino acids. V was clipped by 11 bases and J by 4 bases; unmatched bases: 9. The CDR3 nucleotides read TGTGCCCGCACCCAGACAGGGGGCGCAGATACGCAGTATTTT. This encodes CARTQTGGADTQYF.

This clonotype was seen a few times. This likely comes from a read error, as the CDR3 has no conserved phenylalanine or tryptophan at its end. The chain joins TRBV12-3 or TRBV12-4 to TRBJ2-3, with a possible D match to TRBD1 (6 bases). The CDR3 loop spans 15 amino acids. Trimming took off 6 bases at V and 4 bases at J, with 17 bases between the two ends. Written as DNA, the CDR3 is TGTGCCAGCAGCCACCCCTCCCAGGGGCCAGATACGCAGTATGTT. Protein sequence: CASSHPSQGPDTQYV.

This clonotype was seen ten or more times. The chain recombines TRBV4-2 with TRBJ2-7, with a possible D match to TRBD1 (8 bases). The V end was cut by 0 bases, the J end by 6 bases, with 15 bases between. The germline V gene encodes CDR1 LGHNA and CDR2 YNFKEQ. The CDR3 covers 15 residues. DNA of the CDR3: TGTGCCAGCAGCCAAGAACAAACAGGGGGGGTCGAGCAGTACTTC. It specifies CASSQEQTGGVEQYF.

Turning to this clonotype: Sequence at one end of the junction differs from germline and may be a read error. The rearrangement uses TRBV4-1 and TRBJ2-3; 9 bases match TRBD2. Germline loops: CDR1 MGHRA, CDR2 YSYEKL. The CDR3 runs to 16 residues. CDR3 sequence reads: CASRQDPAGGTDTRYF. The CDR3 nucleotides are TGCGCCAGCCGCCAAGATCCAGCGGGGGGCACAGATACGCGGTATTTT.

This clonotype appeared a single time. Sequence at one end of the junction differs from germline and may be a read error. The CDR3 loop is CASGQEQGVRGETQYF. CDR3 nucleotides: TGCGCCAGCGGCCAGGAACAGGGAGTCCGCGGAGAGACCCAGTACTTC. The rearrangement links TRBV4-1 to TRBJ2-5, with a tentative D call TRBD1 (6 bases). Per the germline V gene, CDR1 is MGHRA and CDR2 is YSYEKL. The CDR3 consists of 16 residues.

The table lists this clonotype with many counts. The gene calls are TRBV7-9 and TRBJ1-1; TRBD1 is a possible D gene (6 bases). The CDR3 has 13 residues. The V gene lost 5 bases and the J gene lost 1 base, with 8 bases spanning the gap. Germline V gives CDR1 SEHNR, CDR2 FQNEAQ (reference sequence). The CDR3 nucleotides read TGTGCCAGCAGCCCCAGGGGGAACACTGAAGCTTTCTTT. Amino acid sequence: CASSPRGNTEAFF.

The J gene is TRBJ1-5, the V gene TRBV28, with D perhaps matching TRBD1 (6 bases). Trimming shortened V by 1 base and J by 5 bases, and 15 bases separated the two germline ends. The CDR3 has 16 residues. CDR1 is MDHEN and CDR2 is SYDVKM in the germline V gene. CDR3: CASSLFQGTVDQPQHF. The CDR3 DNA reads TGTGCCAGCAGTTTATTTCAGGGGACTGTTGATCAGCCCCAGCATTTT.

This clonotype has only a few counts. The J gene is TRBJ2-7, the V gene TRBV15, with D maybe TRBD1 (6 bases). Trimming took 8 bases from V and 1 from J, leaving 12 bases between them. CDR3 length: 13 residues. CDR1 is LNHNV, CDR2 YYDKDF, per germline (reference sequence). Here the CDR3 reads CATGQGNSYEQYF. The CDR3 DNA reads as TGTGCCACCGGGCAGGGGAATTCCTACGAGCAGTACTTC.

The chain recombines TRBV27 with TRBJ2-1; tentatively, D is TRBD2 (5 bases). CDR1 is MNHEY and CDR2 is SMNVEV in the germline V gene (reference sequence). This CDR3 spans 17 amino acids. V was trimmed by 3 bases and J by 6 bases, leaving 21 bases between them. The CDR3 protein is CASSFVAGTVFGNEQFF. The CDR3 coding sequence is TGTGCCAGCAGTTTTGTGGCGGGTACGGTTTTCGGCAATGAGCAGTTCTTC.

The chain recombines TRBV5-6 with TRBJ2-1; TRBD2 aligns across 12 bases. The CDR3 contains 16 residues. Germline CDR1 reads SGHDT; CDR2 reads YYEEEE. Germline trimming cut 4 bases from V and 4 bases from J; bases unmatched to any gene: 6. The CDR3 coding sequence is TGTGCCAGCAGCCCATGGACTAGCGGGATTTACAATGAGCAGTTCTTC. It codes for CASSPWTSGIYNEQFF.

Worth noting for this clonotype: With a much larger clone just one base away, this may be a read error. The V gene is TRBV7-9, the J gene TRBJ1-1; 7 nucleotides match TRBD1. The germline V gene encodes CDR1 SEHNR and CDR2 FQNEAQ (reference sequence). The CDR3 is 15 residues long. The CDR3 DNA reads as TGTGCCAGCAGCTTAGTGACAGGGACCAGCACTGGAGCTTTCTTT. It yields the protein CASSLVTGTSTGAFF.

A word on this clonotype: A junction boundary mismatches the germline segment, possibly from a read error. This chain connects TRBV5-1 to TRBJ2-3; 7 bases fit TRBD1. This CDR3 spans 14 amino acids. Germline V CDR1 and CDR2: SGHRS, YFSETQ. The CDR3 DNA is TGTGCCAGCAGTTATGACAGGGCTCCAGATACGCAGTATTTT. Translated, it gives CASSYDRAPDTQYF.

Of note for this clonotype: A read error may explain this, as a much larger clone is one base away. The V gene is TRBV7-9, the J gene TRBJ1-1; no firm D call. Germline V gives CDR1 SEHNR, CDR2 FQNEAQ (reference sequence). CDR3 length: 12 residues. The CDR3 DNA sequence: TGTGCCAGCGGCTTAGAACGGTCGGAAGCTTTCTTT. Its translation: CASGLERSEAFF. The variable domain in full, completed from reference TRBV7-9 and TRBJ1-1, reads DTGVSQNPRHKITKRGQNVTFRCDPISEHNRLYWYRQTLGQGPEFLTYFQNEAQLEKSRLLSDRFSAERPKGSFSTLEIQRTEQGDSAMYLCASGLERSEAFFGQGTRLTVV.

CDR3 sequence reads: CASMSGVAYEQYF. CDR3 DNA: TGTGCCAGCATGTCGGGGGTTGCCTACGAGCAGTACTTC. The rearrangement joins TRBV6-2 or TRBV6-3 to TRBJ2-7; tentatively, D is TRBD2 (6 bases). V shed 7 bases and J shed 2 bases, with 12 bases lying between them. CDR3 length: 13 amino acids. Germline CDR1 MNHEY, CDR2 SVGEGT.

This clonotype was seen repeatedly, ten times or more. The CDR3: CAWSIKPPSDTQYF. The CDR3 DNA follows: TGTGCCTGGAGCATAAAGCCGCCCTCAGATACGCAGTATTTT. The rearrangement links TRBV30 to TRBJ2-3; D is unresolved. The CDR3 runs to 14 residues. CDR1 and CDR2 from the germline V gene are GTSNPN and SVGIG (reference sequence). V gave up 3 bases and J gave up 4 bases, with 14 bases separating them.

This clonotype showed up many times. The V and J genes are TRBV5-1 and TRBJ2-1; no definite D call. Trimming left V 0 bases short and J 2 bases short, with 9 bases between. The CDR3 covers 15 residues. Germline CDR1 and CDR2: SGHRS and YFSETQ. The CDR3 DNA reads as TGCGCCAGCAGCTTGGCCCTGCCAACCTACAATGAGCAGTTCTTC. Its protein is CASSLALPTYNEQFF.

This clonotype was recorded at least ten times. The chain is built from TRBV2 and TRBJ2-2; D is uncertain. Germline V gene data show CDR1 as SNHLY and CDR2 as FYNNEI. V lost 5 bases and J 3 bases, leaving 13 bases between the germline ends. The CDR3 has 15 residues. CDR3 DNA sequence: TGTGCCAGCAGTTCTGACACACCCCACACCGGGGAGCTGTTTTTT. As protein: CASSSDTPHTGELFF.

There are many counts of this clonotype. The chain joins TRBV19 to TRBJ2-2; D may be TRBD2 (5 bases). Trimming pared 10 bases from V and 6 bases from J, leaving 9 bases between. Germline CDR1 and CDR2: LNHDA and SQIVND (reference sequence). This CDR3 contains 11 residues. CDR3: CATTGAGELFF. In nucleotides, the CDR3 is TGTGCCACTACCGGGGCCGGGGAGCTGTTTTTT.

Many counts were recorded for this clonotype. The V call is TRBV7-6, the J call TRBJ1-1, with 8 bases fitting TRBD1. Unmatched junction bases numbered 10, after V lost 5 bases and J lost 5 bases. Germline CDR1 and CDR2: SGHVS and FNYEAQ. There are 15 residues in the CDR3. The DNA for the CDR3 is TGTGCCAGCAGCCCGGGACAGGCCCTGAGGACTGAAGCTTTCTTT. It specifies CASSPGQALRTEAFF.

This clonotype was observed at least ten times. The J gene is TRBJ1-1, the V gene TRBV5-1; possibly TRBD1 for D (5 bases). Per germline, CDR1 SGHRS and CDR2 YFSETQ. The CDR3 length is 12 residues. V lost 5 bases to trimming and J lost 4 bases, with 9 bases between them. This CDR3 is CASRGGFTEAFF. The CDR3 DNA reads as TGCGCCAGCAGGGGGGGATTCACTGAAGCTTTCTTT.

Of note for this clonotype: This clone may be a read error of a much larger clone one base away. The chain is built from TRBV19 and TRBJ1-5; D unclear. The V gene lost 5 bases and the J gene lost 2 bases, with 13 bases spanning the gap. CDR1 is LNHDA and CDR2 is SQIVND in the germline V gene (reference sequence). The CDR3 is 15 amino acids. The CDR3 sequence is CASSRRAPGNQPQHF. CDR3 nucleotides: TGTGCCAGTAGTCGGAGGGCCCCAGGCAATCAGCCCCAGCATTTT.

The sample holds many counts of this clonotype. The genes are TRBV4-3 and TRBJ2-7, with D perhaps matching TRBD1 (7 bases). The CDR3 loop spans 14 amino acids. The germline gives CDR1 LGHNA, CDR2 YSLEER. With 4 bases removed from V and 0 bases from J, the gap between germline ends came to 10 bases. The CDR3 DNA sequence: TGCGCCAGCAGCCCCCAGGGGGGCTCCTACGAGCAGTACTTC. It encodes CASSPQGGSYEQYF.

This clonotype came up many times. The J gene is TRBJ2-3, the V gene TRBV4-3, with 13 nucleotides matching TRBD2. With 5 bases clipped from V and 5 bases from J, the junction kept 4 bases outside the gene matches. The length of the CDR3 is 15 residues. Germline assignment: CDR1 LGHNA and CDR2 YSLEER. DNA for the CDR3: TGCGCCAGCAGCTCGACTAGCGGGGGGAGAGATACGCAGTATTTT. It is translated as CASSSTSGGRDTQYF.

This clonotype appeared a few times. The V call is TRBV7-9, the J call TRBJ2-1, with 8 bases lining up with TRBD2. Per germline, CDR1 SEHNR and CDR2 FQNEAQ (reference sequence). The CDR3 is 16 residues long. Germline trimming cut 5 bases from V and 0 bases from J; bases unmatched to any gene: 6. The CDR3 spells CASSQSGGPSYNEQFF. DNA of the CDR3: TGTGCCAGCAGCCAGAGCGGGGGCCCCTCCTACAATGAGCAGTTCTTC.

This clonotype was recorded many times. The rearrangement links TRBV12-3 or TRBV12-4 to TRBJ1-2, with TRBD1 as a possible D gene (6 bases). This CDR3 region has 16 residues. With 2 bases removed from V and 4 bases from J, the gap between germline ends came to 17 bases. For the CDR3, the DNA is TGTGCCAGCAGTTTATGGTATGGGGGCGGTGGCTATGGCTACACCTTC. Translated: CASSLWYGGGGYGYTF.

Remarks on this clonotype: A much larger clone differs by one base, so this may be a read error. The chain carries TRBV19 and TRBJ1-1; D gene unclear. Germline CDR1 LNHDA, CDR2 SQIVND (reference sequence). This CDR3 contains 13 residues. Trimming took off 3 bases at V and 4 bases at J, with 9 bases between the two ends. CDR3 loop: CASSIGVTTEAFF. For the CDR3, the DNA is TGTGCCAGTAGTATTGGTGTAACCACTGAAGCTTTCTTT.

This clonotype was detected many times. The chain recombines TRBV7-2 with TRBJ2-5; D is unclear. V gave up 3 bases and J gave up 5 bases, with 10 bases separating them. Germline values: CDR1 SGHTA, CDR2 FQGNSA. The CDR3 spans 13 residues. The CDR3 protein is CASSFDPWETQYF. In DNA, the CDR3 is TGTGCCAGCAGCTTCGATCCCTGGGAGACCCAGTACTTC.